What follows describes a single TCR beta chain. A single record per CDR3 protein comes from TCRdb applying MiXCR to the reads. This table has about 670 distinct CDR3 sequences, roughly 40% appearing once. This sample is part of a study of liver allograft versus peripheral blood T cells. Whole-study context: Within transplanted livers, the T cell receptor repertoires were examined and compared against the repertoires present in the peripheral blood of liver transplant recipients.

CDR1 and CDR2 from the germline V gene are SGHNT and YYREEE (reference sequence). The CDR3 runs to 16 residues. V lost 5 bases and J lost 0, with 17 bases in between. This chain connects TRBV5-4 to TRBJ1-1; TRBD1 is a possible D gene (5 bases). The sequence was obtained from a human patient who had a liver transplant. Some T cells may be graft donor cells. The CDR3 protein is CASSSYRQTLNTEAFF. In nucleotides, the CDR3 is TGTGCCAGCAGTTCCTACCGACAGACTCTGAACACTGAAGCTTTCTTT. The full variable domain, its missing parts supplied by reference TRBV5-4 and TRBJ1-1, is ETGVTQSPTHLIKTRGQQVTLRCSSQSGHNTVSWYQQALGQGPQFIFQYYREEENGRGNFPPRFSGLQFPNYSSELNVNALELDDSALYLCASSSYRQTLNTEAFFGQGTRLTVV.